This TCR beta chain was captured by sequencing in a study of human T cells and chemical hapten exposure. Per the germline V gene, CDR1 is SGHTA and CDR2 is FQGNSA. Between the trimmed V and J ends, which lost 4 bases and 5 bases, there was a span of 8 bases. The CDR3 sequence is 12 residues long. TCRdb reprocessed the RACE reads via MiXCR and lists one record per CDR3 protein. This sample carries around 120,000 distinct CDR3 sequences, 9.5% to 13% of them seen once, and the ten largest clones take just over 1.4%. The time point is: patch test 1, 2 weeks after DPC sensitization. Treatment of the sample: therapeutic diphenylcyclopropenone sensitization with weekly scalp DPC.

The gene calls are TRBV7-2 and TRBJ2-5, with D hard to call. The sequence was obtained from a woman aged 45-65 years with alopecia areata. Some clones in this sample may be carry-over from other donors' samples. The sample in question was whole blood, obtained in connection with sensitization to the hapten diphenylcyclopropenone (DPC). CDR3 loop: CASSWAGETQYF. CDR3 nucleotide sequence: TGTGCCAGCAGCTGGGCCGGGGAGACCCAGTACTTC.